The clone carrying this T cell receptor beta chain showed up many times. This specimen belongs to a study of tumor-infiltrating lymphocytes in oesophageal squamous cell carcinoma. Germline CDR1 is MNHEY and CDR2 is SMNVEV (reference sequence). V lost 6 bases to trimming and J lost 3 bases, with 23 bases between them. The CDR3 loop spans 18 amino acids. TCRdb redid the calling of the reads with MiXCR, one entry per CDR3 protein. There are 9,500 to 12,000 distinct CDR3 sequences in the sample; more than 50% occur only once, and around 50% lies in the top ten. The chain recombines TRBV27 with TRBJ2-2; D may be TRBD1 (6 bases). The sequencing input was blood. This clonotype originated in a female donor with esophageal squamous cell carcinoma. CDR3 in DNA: TGTGCCAGCAGATCCTCAAGAACAGGGATAGGGGACACCGGGGAGCTGTTTTTT. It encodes CASRSSRTGIGDTGELFF.